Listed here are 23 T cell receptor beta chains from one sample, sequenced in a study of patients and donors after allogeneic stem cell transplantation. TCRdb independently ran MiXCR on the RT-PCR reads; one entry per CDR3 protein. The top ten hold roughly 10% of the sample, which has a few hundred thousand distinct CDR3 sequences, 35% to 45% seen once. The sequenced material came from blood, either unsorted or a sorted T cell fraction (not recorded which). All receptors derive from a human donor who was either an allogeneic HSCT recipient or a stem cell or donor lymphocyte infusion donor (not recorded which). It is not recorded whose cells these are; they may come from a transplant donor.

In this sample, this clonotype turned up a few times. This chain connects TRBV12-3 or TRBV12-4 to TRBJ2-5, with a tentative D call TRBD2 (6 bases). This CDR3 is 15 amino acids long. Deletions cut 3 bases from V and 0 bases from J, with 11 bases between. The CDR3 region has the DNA TGTGCCAGCAGTTTCGTTCGGGGGTACCAAGAGACCCAGTACTTC. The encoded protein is CASSFVRGYQETQYF.

The CDR3 loop reads CASSLATGTLTPNTEAFF. In DNA form, the CDR3 reads TGCGCCAGCAGCTTGGCGACCGGGACACTTACTCCGAACACTGAAGCTTTCTTT. V is TRBV5-1 and J is TRBJ1-1; TRBD1 is a possible D gene (6 bases). Germline V gene lookup returns CDR1 SGHRS and CDR2 YFSETQ. The CDR3 contains 18 residues. V lost 0 bases and J 1 base, leaving 19 bases between the germline ends.

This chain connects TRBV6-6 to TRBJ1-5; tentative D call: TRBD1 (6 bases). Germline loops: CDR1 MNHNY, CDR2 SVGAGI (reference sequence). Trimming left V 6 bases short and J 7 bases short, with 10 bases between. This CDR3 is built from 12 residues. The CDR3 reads CASREGGQPQHF. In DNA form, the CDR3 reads TGTGCCAGCAGGGAGGGGGGACAGCCCCAGCATTTT.

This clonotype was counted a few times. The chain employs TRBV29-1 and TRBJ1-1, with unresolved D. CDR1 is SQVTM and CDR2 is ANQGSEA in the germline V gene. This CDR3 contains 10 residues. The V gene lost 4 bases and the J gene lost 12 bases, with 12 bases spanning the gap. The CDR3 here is CSVAHSVSFF. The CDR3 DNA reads TGCAGCGTTGCCCACAGTGTTTCTTTCTTT.

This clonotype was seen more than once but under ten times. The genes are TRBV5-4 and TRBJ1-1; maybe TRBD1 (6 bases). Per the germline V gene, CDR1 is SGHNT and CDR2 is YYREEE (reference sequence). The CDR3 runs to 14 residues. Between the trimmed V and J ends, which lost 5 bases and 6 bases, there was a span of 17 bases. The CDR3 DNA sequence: TGTGCCAGCAGTCAGCGGCAGGGGTGGGCTGAAGCTTTCTTT. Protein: CASSQRQGWAEAFF. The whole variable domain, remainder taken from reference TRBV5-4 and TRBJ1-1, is ETGVTQSPTHLIKTRGQQVTLRCSSQSGHNTVSWYQQALGQGPQFIFQYYREEENGRGNFPPRFSGLQFPNYSSELNVNALELDDSALYLCASSQRQGWAEAFFGQGTRLTVV.

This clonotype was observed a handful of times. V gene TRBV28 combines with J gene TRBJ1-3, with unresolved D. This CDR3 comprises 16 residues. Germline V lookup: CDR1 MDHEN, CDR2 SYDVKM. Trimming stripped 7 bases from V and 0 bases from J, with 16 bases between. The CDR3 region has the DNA TGTGCCAGCAATTATGTCCGGCGGAGCTCTGGAAACACCATATATTTT. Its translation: CASNYVRRSSGNTIYF.

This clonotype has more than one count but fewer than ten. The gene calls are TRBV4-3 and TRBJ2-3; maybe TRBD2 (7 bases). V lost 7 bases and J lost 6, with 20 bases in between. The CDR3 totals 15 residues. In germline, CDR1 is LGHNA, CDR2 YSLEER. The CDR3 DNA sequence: TGCGCCAGCACCCCTAGGGGGGGAGTTATGGATACGCAGTATTTT. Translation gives CASTPRGGVMDTQYF.

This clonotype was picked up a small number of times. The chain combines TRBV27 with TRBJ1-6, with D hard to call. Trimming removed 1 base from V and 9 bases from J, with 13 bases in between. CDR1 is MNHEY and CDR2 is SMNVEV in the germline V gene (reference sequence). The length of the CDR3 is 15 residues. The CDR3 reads CASSLWALSGSPLHF. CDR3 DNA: TGTGCCAGCAGTTTATGGGCCTTAAGCGGTTCACCCCTCCACTTT.

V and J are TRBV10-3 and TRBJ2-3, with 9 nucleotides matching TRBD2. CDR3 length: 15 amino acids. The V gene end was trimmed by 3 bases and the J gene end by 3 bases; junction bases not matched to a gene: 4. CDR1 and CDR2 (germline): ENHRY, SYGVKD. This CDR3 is CAISEGGGVTDTQYF. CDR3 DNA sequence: TGTGCCATCAGTGAAGGCGGGGGGGTGACAGATACGCAGTATTTT.

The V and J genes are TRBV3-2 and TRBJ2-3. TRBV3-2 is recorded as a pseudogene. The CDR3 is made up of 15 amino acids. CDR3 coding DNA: TGTGCCAGCAGCCAAGAGGAACGGGGCACAGATACGCAGTATTTT. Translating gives CASSQEERGTDTQYF.

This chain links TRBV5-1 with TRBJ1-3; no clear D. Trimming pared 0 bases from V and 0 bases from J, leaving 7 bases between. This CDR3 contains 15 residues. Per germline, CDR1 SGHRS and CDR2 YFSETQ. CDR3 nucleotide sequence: TGCGCCAGCAGCTTGGAAGAGGCCTCTGGAAACACCATATATTTT. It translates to CASSLEEASGNTIYF.

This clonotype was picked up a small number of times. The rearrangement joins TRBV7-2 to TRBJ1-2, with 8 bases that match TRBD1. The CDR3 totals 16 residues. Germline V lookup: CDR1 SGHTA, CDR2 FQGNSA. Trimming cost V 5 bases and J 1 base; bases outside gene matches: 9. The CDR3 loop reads CASSPHETGDNYGYTF. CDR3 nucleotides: TGTGCCAGCAGCCCCCACGAGACAGGGGATAACTATGGCTACACCTTC.

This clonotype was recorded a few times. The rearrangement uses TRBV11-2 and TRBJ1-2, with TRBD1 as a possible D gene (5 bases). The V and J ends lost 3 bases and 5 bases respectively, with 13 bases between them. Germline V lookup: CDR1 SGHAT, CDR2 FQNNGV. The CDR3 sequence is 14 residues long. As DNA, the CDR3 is TGTGCCAGCAGCTTGATGCAGGGTCCATATGGCTACACCTTC. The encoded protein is CASSLMQGPYGYTF.

The CDR3: CASSLLPATNEKLFF. In nucleotides, the CDR3 is TGCGCCAGCAGCTTGCTCCCAGCAACTAATGAAAAACTGTTTTTT. V usage is TRBV5-1 and J usage is TRBJ1-4; D is undetermined. This CDR3 region has 15 residues. Germline CDR1 and CDR2: SGHRS and YFSETQ. Trimming took off 1 base at V and 0 bases at J, with 7 bases between the two ends.

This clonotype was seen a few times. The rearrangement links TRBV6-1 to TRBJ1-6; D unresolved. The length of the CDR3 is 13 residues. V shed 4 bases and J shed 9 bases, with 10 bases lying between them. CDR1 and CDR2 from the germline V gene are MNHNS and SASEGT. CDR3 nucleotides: TGTGCCAGCAGTGCGGGGTGGGGTTCACCCCTCCACTTT. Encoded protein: CASSAGWGSPLHF.

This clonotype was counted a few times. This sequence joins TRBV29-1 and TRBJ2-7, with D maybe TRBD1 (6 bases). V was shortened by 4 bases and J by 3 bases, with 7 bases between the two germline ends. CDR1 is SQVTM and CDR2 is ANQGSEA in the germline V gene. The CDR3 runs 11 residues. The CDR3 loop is CSVVDSYEQYF. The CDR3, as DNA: TGCAGCGTTGTGGACAGCTACGAGCAGTACTTC.

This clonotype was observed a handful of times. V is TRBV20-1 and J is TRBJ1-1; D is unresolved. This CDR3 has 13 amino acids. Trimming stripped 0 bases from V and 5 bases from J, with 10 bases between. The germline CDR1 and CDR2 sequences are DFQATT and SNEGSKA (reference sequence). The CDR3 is CSARDRVRTEAFF. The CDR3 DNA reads TGCAGTGCTAGAGATCGGGTGCGGACTGAAGCTTTCTTT.

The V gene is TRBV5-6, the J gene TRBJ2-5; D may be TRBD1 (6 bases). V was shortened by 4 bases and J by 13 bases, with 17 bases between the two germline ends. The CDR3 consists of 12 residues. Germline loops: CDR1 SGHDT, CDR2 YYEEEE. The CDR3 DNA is TGTGCCAGCAGCCAACTTAGTGGACAGAGGTACTTC. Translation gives CASSQLSGQRYF.

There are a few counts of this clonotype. CDR3 protein: CASSLPRTNYGYTF. The CDR3 region has the DNA TGTGCCAGCAGCCTCCCAAGAACTAACTATGGCTACACCTTC. The chain couples TRBV6-2 or TRBV6-3 to TRBJ1-2, with D uncertain. This CDR3 spans 14 amino acids. With 6 bases removed from V and 0 bases from J, the gap between germline ends came to 11 bases. Looked up from germline, CDR1 is MNHEY and CDR2 is SVGEGT.

The CDR3 sequence: CATSDKGQLVLRETQYF. The CDR3 DNA reads as TGTGCCACCAGTGATAAGGGACAGTTAGTTCTCAGGGAGACCCAGTACTTC. This chain joins TRBV24-1 and TRBJ2-5; 7 bases map to TRBD1. Germline trimming cut 3 bases from V and 5 bases from J; bases unmatched to any gene: 14. CDR1 and CDR2 from the germline V gene are KGHDR and SFDVKD. CDR3 length: 17 amino acids.

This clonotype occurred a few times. The CDR3 nucleotides are TGTGCCACCAGAGGGAACCGGGGCACTGAAGCTTTCTTT. It specifies CATRGNRGTEAFF. V gene TRBV15 combines with J gene TRBJ1-1; D is ambiguous. Trimming removed 6 bases at V and 4 bases at J, with 12 bases between. CDR1 LNHNV and CDR2 YYDKDF come from the germline V gene (reference sequence). The CDR3 spans 13 residues.

CDR3 amino acids: CASSFGDGDTGELFF. The CDR3, as DNA: TGTGCCAGCAGCTTCGGGGACGGGGACACCGGGGAGCTGTTTTTT. The chain has TRBV7-9 and TRBJ2-2; D may be TRBD1 or TRBD2 (5 bases each). Trimming shortened V by 3 bases and J by 3 bases, and 11 bases separated the two germline ends. The CDR3 covers 15 residues. CDR1 SEHNR and CDR2 FQNEAQ come from the germline V gene (reference sequence).

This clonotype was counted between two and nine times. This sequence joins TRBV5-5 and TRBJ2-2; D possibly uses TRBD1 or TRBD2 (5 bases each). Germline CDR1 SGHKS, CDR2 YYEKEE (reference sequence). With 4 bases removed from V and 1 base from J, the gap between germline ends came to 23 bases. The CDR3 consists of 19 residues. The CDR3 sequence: CASSRIAASGTVNTGELFF. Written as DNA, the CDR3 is TGTGCCAGCAGCCGAATTGCAGCTTCCGGGACGGTGAACACCGGGGAGCTGTTTTTT. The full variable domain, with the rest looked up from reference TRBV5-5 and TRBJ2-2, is DAGVTQSPTHLIKTRGQQVTLRCSPISGHKSVSWYQQVLGQGPQFIFQYYEKEERGRGNFPDRFSARQFPNYSSELNVNALLLGDSALYLCASSRIAASGTVNTGELFFGEGSRLTVL.